This TCR beta chain was sequenced for a study of OX40 agonist ivuxolimab in advanced cancers. Study-wide context: Patients assigned to dose escalation were diagnosed with hepatocellular carcinoma, melanoma, renal cell or head and neck cancer. Three patients, one with hepatocellular carcinoma and two with cutaneous melanoma, achieved partial responses.

Only in-frame clones appear in the TCRdb table, and some are missing; sequencing was by immunoSEQ multiplex PCR. Of tens of thousands of clones listed, 80% to 90% are singletons. Trimming took 4 bases from V and 1 from J, leaving 12 bases between them. CDR1 and CDR2 (germline): SGHKS, YYEKEE (reference sequence). The CDR3 extends over 15 amino acids. Patients were ineligible given autoimmune disease history or systemic immunosuppression. Blood was sampled at baseline, cycle 4 day 1, and cycle 7 day 1. The receptor comes from an adult with an advanced solid tumor such as melanoma, head and neck, liver or kidney cancer. J is TRBJ1-5 and V is TRBV5-5; a possible D gene is TRBD1 (5 bases). The source was CD4+ or CD8+ T cells sorted from blood, collected in a trial of the OX40 agonist ivuxolimab. CDR3 protein: CASSPWSGSNQPQHF. CDR3 in DNA: TGTGCCAGCAGCCCCTGGTCAGGGAGCAATCAGCCCCAGCATTTT. Drawing the rest from reference TRBV5-5 and TRBJ1-5, the complete variable domain is DAGVTQSPTHLIKTRGQQVTLRCSPISGHKSVSWYQQVLGQGPQFIFQYYEKEERGRGNFPDRFSARQFPNYSSELNVNALLLGDSALYLCASSPWSGSNQPQHFGDGTRLSIL.